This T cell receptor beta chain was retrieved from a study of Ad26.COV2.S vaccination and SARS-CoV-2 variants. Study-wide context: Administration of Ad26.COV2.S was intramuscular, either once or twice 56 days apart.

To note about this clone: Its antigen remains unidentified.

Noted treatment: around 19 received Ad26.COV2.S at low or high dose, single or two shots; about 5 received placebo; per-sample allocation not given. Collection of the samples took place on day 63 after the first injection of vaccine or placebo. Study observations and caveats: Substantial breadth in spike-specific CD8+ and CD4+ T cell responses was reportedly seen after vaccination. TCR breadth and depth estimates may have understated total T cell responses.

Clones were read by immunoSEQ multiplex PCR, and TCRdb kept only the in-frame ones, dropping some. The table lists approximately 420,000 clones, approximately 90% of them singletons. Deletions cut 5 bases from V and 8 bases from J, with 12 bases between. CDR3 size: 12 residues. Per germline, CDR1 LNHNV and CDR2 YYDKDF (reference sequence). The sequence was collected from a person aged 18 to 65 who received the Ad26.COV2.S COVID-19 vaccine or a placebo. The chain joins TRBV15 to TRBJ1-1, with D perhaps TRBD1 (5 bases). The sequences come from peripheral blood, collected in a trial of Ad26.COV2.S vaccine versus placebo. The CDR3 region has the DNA TGTGCCACCAGCGGACATTTGAGGGAAGCTTTCTTT. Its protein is CATSGHLREAFF.